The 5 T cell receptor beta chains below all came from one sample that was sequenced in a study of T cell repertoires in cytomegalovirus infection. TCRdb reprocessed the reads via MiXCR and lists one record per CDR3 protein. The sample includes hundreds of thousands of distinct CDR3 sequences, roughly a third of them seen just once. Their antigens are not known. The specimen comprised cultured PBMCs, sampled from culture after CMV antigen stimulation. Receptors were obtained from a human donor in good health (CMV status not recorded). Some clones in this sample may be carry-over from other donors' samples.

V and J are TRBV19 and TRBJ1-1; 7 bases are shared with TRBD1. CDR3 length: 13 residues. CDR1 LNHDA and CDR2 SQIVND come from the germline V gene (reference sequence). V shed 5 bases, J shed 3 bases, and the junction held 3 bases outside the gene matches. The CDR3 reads CASSDRADTEAFF. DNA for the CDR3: TGTGCCAGTAGTGACAGGGCGGACACTGAAGCTTTCTTT.

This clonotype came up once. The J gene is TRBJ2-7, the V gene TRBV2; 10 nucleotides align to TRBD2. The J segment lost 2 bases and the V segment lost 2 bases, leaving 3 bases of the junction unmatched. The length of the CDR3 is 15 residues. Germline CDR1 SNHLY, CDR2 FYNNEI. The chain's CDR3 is CASSEQLAGTYEQYF. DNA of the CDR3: TGTGCCAGCAGTGAACAACTAGCGGGAACCTACGAGCAGTACTTC.

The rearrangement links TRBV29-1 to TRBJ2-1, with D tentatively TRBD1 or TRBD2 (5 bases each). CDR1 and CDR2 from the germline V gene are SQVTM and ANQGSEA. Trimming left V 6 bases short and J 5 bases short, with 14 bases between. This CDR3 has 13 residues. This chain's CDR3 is CSVAGTANNEQFF. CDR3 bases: TGCAGCGTCGCCGGGACGGCGAACAATGAGCAGTTCTTC.

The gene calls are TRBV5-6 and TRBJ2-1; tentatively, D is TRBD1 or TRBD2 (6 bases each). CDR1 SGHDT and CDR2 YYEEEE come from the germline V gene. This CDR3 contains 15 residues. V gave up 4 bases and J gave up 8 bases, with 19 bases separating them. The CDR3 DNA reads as TGTGCCAGCAGCCCGACGAGGGGGGCGTTCCATGAGCAGTTCTTC. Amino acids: CASSPTRGAFHEQFF.

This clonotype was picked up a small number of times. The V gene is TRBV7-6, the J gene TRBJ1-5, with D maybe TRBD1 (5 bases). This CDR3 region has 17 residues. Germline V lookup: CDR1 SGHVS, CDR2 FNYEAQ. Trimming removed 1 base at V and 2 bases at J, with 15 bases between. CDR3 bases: TGTGCCAGCAGCTTAGTCCATTCAGGGAAGGGCAATCAGCCCCAGCATTTT. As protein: CASSLVHSGKGNQPQHF.